The 30 T cell receptor beta chains below all came from one sample that was sequenced in a study of vaccination effects on CD4 cells after COVID-19. Their antigen targets remain unknown. TCRdb's copy holds only in-frame clones and misses some; the assay was immunoSEQ multiplex PCR. The table shows under 60,000 clones, with more than 75% occurring only once. Ahead of sequencing, the ViraFEST assay grew antigen-specific CD4+ T cells using viral peptide pools. Having been cultured for roughly 11 days, the cells underwent CD4+ T cell isolation. Infection with SARS-CoV-2 occurred in the person between March and December 2020, and PCR confirmed it. Sequencing was performed on CD4+ T cells from PBMCs cultured with HIV peptides, taken before COVID-19 vaccination. Documented subset: HIV-1 Nef peptide pool negative control/reference culture. The receptors come from a human donor who had a prior SARS-CoV-2 infection.

The CDR3 protein is CASSVSGGGMNTEAFF. For the CDR3, the DNA is TGTGCCAGCAGCGTCTCCGGGGGGGGTATGAACACTGAAGCTTTCTTT. The genes are TRBV7-2 and TRBJ1-1; perhaps TRBD1 as D (5 bases). V dropped 5 bases and J dropped 0 bases, with 16 bases sitting between them. Germline assignment: CDR1 SGHTA and CDR2 FQGNSA. CDR3 length: 16 residues. Looking up the rest from reference TRBV7-2 and TRBJ1-1 gives the full variable domain: GAGVSQSPSNKVTEKGKDVELRCDPISGHTALYWYRQSLGQGLEFLIYFQGNSAPDKSGLPSDRFSAERTGGSVSTLTIQRTQQEDSAVYLCASSVSGGGMNTEAFFGQGTRLTVV.

This chain joins TRBV7-3 and TRBJ2-7, with D perhaps TRBD1 or TRBD2 (5 bases each). The CDR3 totals 15 residues. Trimming took 1 base from V and 4 from J, leaving 14 bases between them. The germline V gene has CDR1 SGHTA and CDR2 FQGTGA. The CDR3 sequence: CASSLMGQGRYEQYF. In DNA form, the CDR3 reads TGTGCCAGCAGCTTAATGGGGCAGGGACGGTACGAGCAGTACTTC.

This rearrangement joins TRBV29-1 to TRBJ1-4; no firm D call. Germline V gives CDR1 SQVTM, CDR2 ANQGSEA. The ends were cut back, 6 bases at V and 0 bases at J, with 11 bases in the middle. CDR3 length: 14 residues. CDR3 in amino acids: CSVYLDATNEKLFF. The CDR3 coding sequence is TGCAGCGTATACCTGGATGCAACTAATGAAAAACTGTTTTTT.

This sequence joins TRBV2 and TRBJ1-5; a possible D gene is TRBD1 (5 bases). Per the germline V gene, CDR1 is SNHLY and CDR2 is FYNNEI. Trimming left V 1 base short and J 7 bases short, with 14 bases between. The CDR3 consists of 15 residues. CDR3 region: CASSEDRQRGQPQHF. The CDR3, as DNA: TGTGCCAGCAGTGAAGATCGGCAGAGGGGCCAGCCCCAGCATTTT.

This chain connects TRBV19 to TRBJ1-1, with a tentative D call TRBD1 (6 bases). CDR1 LNHDA and CDR2 SQIVND come from the germline V gene (reference sequence). The V end lost 7 bases, the J end lost 9 bases, and 18 bases lay between the germline ends. The CDR3 spans 13 residues. The CDR3 loop is CASNLLSGGQAFF. DNA for the CDR3: TGTGCCAGTAATTTGCTCTCCGGGGGGCAAGCTTTCTTT.

A few counts support this clone. Here the CDR3 reads CASSLDRAGELFF. The CDR3 DNA follows: TGTGCCAGCAGCTTAGATAGGGCTGGGGAACTGTTTTTT. The rearrangement links TRBV11-2 to TRBJ1-4; no reliable D call. V gave up 0 bases and J gave up 12 bases, with 11 bases separating them. CDR1 and CDR2 from the germline V gene are SGHAT and FQNNGV. The CDR3 spans 13 residues.

This clone appeared a single time. The V call is TRBV3-1 (or the pseudogene TRBV3-2), the J call TRBJ2-1, with D possibly TRBD2 on 5 matching bases. Germline assignment: CDR1 LGHDT and CDR2 YNNKEL (reference sequence). V gave up 10 bases and J gave up 6 bases, with 25 bases separating them. The CDR3 loop spans 16 amino acids. The CDR3 loop is CATLRSPRAGANEQFF. CDR3 sequence (DNA): TGTGCCACCCTCAGGAGCCCGCGGGCCGGCGCCAATGAGCAGTTCTTC.

The J gene is TRBJ2-1, the V gene TRBV7-9; D ambiguous. V lost 2 bases and J 8 bases, leaving 13 bases between the germline ends. Germline lookup yields CDR1 SEHNR and CDR2 FQNEAQ (reference sequence). The CDR3 length is 14 residues. The CDR3 protein is CASSLSQSADEQFF. Written as DNA, the CDR3 is TGTGCCAGCAGCTTATCCCAAAGCGCCGATGAGCAGTTCTTC.

Only one count was recorded for this clone. The chain couples TRBV12-3 or TRBV12-4 to TRBJ2-7; TRBD1 might be the D (6 bases). This CDR3 has 13 amino acids. The V end lost 5 bases, the J end lost 8 bases, and 16 bases lay between the germline ends. CDR3 nucleotides: TGTGCCAGCAGTGCCTCAAACAGGGTTAAGCAGTACTTC. It specifies CASSASNRVKQYF.

V is TRBV5-1 and J is TRBJ2-5; D is unresolved. Germline V gene sequence: CDR1 SGHRS, CDR2 YFSETQ. The V end lost 0 bases, the J end lost 5 bases, and 17 bases lay between the germline ends. This CDR3 has 16 amino acids. For the CDR3, the DNA is TGCGCCAGCAGCTTGGTGGGCGGTGCGGCAGGTGAGACCCAGTACTTC. Amino acids: CASSLVGGAAGETQYF.

The CDR3 is CATPDTFYNEQFF. CDR3 DNA: TGTGCCACTCCTGACACGTTCTACAATGAGCAGTTCTTC. The V and J genes are TRBV6-5 and TRBJ2-1; D not resolved. V was trimmed by 10 bases and J by 3 bases, leaving 13 bases between them. The germline V gene has CDR1 MNHEY and CDR2 SVGAGI. This CDR3 contains 13 residues.

The chain carries TRBV2 and TRBJ2-7; no definite D call. With 2 bases removed from V and 1 base from J, the gap between germline ends came to 9 bases. The CDR3 totals 14 residues. Germline values: CDR1 SNHLY, CDR2 FYNNEI. The DNA of the CDR3 is TGTGCCAGCAGTGAATTCGTTTGGTCCTACGAGCAGTACTTC. Translation: CASSEFVWSYEQYF. The whole variable domain, filled in from reference TRBV2 and TRBJ2-7, reads EPEVTQTPSHQVTQMGQEVILRCVPISNHLYFYWYRQILGQKVEFLVSFYNNEISEKSEIFDDQFSVERPDGSNFTLKIRSTKLEDSAMYFCASSEFVWSYEQYFGPGTRLTVT.

This chain joins TRBV7-3 and TRBJ2-3; tentative D call: TRBD2 (5 bases). This CDR3 has 14 residues. V was pared by 5 bases and J by 5 bases, with 14 bases between. The germline CDR1 and CDR2 sequences are SGHTA and FQGTGA. The CDR3 DNA is TGTGCCAGCAGCCTCCTAGCTGAGGTAGATACGCAGTATTTT. This codes for CASSLLAEVDTQYF.

The rearrangement uses TRBV5-1 and TRBJ1-1, with TRBD1 as a possible D gene (6 bases). Per germline, CDR1 SGHRS and CDR2 YFSETQ. Between the trimmed V and J ends, which lost 5 bases and 11 bases, there was a span of 16 bases. The CDR3 has 12 residues. The CDR3 sequence is CASRGQGKAAFF. The CDR3 nucleotides read TGCGCCAGCAGGGGGCAGGGGAAAGCGGCTTTCTTT.

The chain links TRBV28 to TRBJ1-1; 9 nucleotides align to TRBD1. CDR1 is MDHEN, CDR2 SYDVKM, per germline. Unmatched junction bases numbered 17, after V lost 6 bases and J lost 3 bases. There are 18 residues in the CDR3. The CDR3, as DNA: TGTGCCAGCAGAGTTGAGGACCTAAAACAGGGGGCGGACACTGAAGCTTTCTTT. Translation gives CASRVEDLKQGADTEAFF. The variable domain in full, with the rest retrieved from reference TRBV28 and TRBJ1-1, is DVKVTQSSRYLVKRTGEKVFLECVQDMDHENMFWYRQDPGLGLRLIYFSYDVKMKEKGDIPEGYSVSREKKERFSLILESASTNQTSMYLCASRVEDLKQGADTEAFFGQGTRLTVV.

The chain couples TRBV7-9 to TRBJ1-2; TRBD1 matches at 12 bases. CDR1 is SEHNR, CDR2 FQNEAQ, per germline (reference sequence). The CDR3 runs to 15 residues. J was trimmed by 0 bases and V by 8 bases; bases with no gene match: 4. The CDR3 protein is CASGTGGFTNYGYTF. CDR3 DNA sequence: TGTGCCAGCGGGACAGGGGGCTTTACTAACTATGGCTACACCTTC.

The chain recombines TRBV5-6 with TRBJ2-5; 11 bases agree with TRBD2. V shed 2 bases and J 2 bases; nucleotides not matched to a gene: 2. CDR3 length equals 15 residues. Germline lookup yields CDR1 SGHDT and CDR2 YYEEEE. CDR3 in DNA: TGTGCCAGCAGCTTTGGACTAGCGGGTCAAGAGACCCAGTACTTC. This translates into CASSFGLAGQETQYF. Looking up the rest from reference TRBV5-6 and TRBJ2-5 gives the full variable domain: DAGVTQSPTHLIKTRGQQVTLRCSPKSGHDTVSWYQQALGQGPQFIFQYYEEEERQRGNFPDRFSGHQFPNYSSELNVNALLLGDSALYLCASSFGLAGQETQYFGPGTRLLVL.

The genes are TRBV18 and TRBJ1-1; no clear D. V lost 0 bases, J lost 3 bases, and 5 bases lay in between. Germline values: CDR1 KGHSH, CDR2 LQKENI. This CDR3 comprises 13 residues. CDR3 amino acids: CASSPPSDTEAFF. CDR3 sequence (DNA): TGTGCCAGCTCACCACCCTCGGACACTGAAGCTTTCTTT.

The J gene is TRBJ2-5, the V gene TRBV9; the D is unclear. Germline loops: CDR1 SGDLS, CDR2 YYNGEE. There are 14 residues in the CDR3. The V gene lost 4 bases and the J gene lost 7 bases, with 17 bases spanning the gap. The CDR3 spells CASSPESSRATQYF. The CDR3 DNA follows: TGTGCCAGCAGCCCGGAGAGTTCTAGGGCGACCCAGTACTTC.

The chain recombines TRBV5-1 with TRBJ2-7; TRBD1 aligns across 8 bases. V was clipped by 4 bases and J by 2 bases; unmatched bases: 11. The CDR3 consists of 16 residues. The germline V gene has CDR1 SGHRS and CDR2 YFSETQ. The CDR3, as DNA: TGCGCCAGCAGCGCCCAGCTCGGGGGACAGGCCTACGAGCAGTACTTC. The encoded protein is CASSAQLGGQAYEQYF. Full variable domain (rest looked up from reference TRBV5-1 and TRBJ2-7): KAGVTQTPRYLIKTRGQQVTLSCSPISGHRSVSWYQQTPGQGLQFLFEYFSETQRNKGNFPGRFSGRQFSNSRSEMNVSTLELGDSALYLCASSAQLGGQAYEQYFGPGTRLTVT.

The chain carries TRBV6-5 and TRBJ1-6; 10 nucleotides align to TRBD1. Per germline, CDR1 MNHEY and CDR2 SVGAGI. There are 15 residues in the CDR3. With V trimmed by 10 bases and J by 1 base, 4 bases remained unmatched. CDR3 sequence: CATRQGASYNSPLHF. The CDR3 DNA is TGTGCCACAAGACAGGGGGCTTCCTATAATTCACCCCTCCACTTT.

J is TRBJ1-1 and V is TRBV7-9; D remains ambiguous. V dropped 1 base and J dropped 1 base, with 19 bases sitting between them. CDR1 and CDR2 (germline): SEHNR, FQNEAQ (reference sequence). This CDR3 region has 18 residues. The CDR3 nucleotides read TGTGCCAGCAGCTTAGGTTTCGAGTGGGCAGGCGAGAACACTGAAGCTTTCTTT. Translated: CASSLGFEWAGENTEAFF. The full variable domain, its missing parts supplied by reference TRBV7-9 and TRBJ1-1, is DTGVSQNPRHKITKRGQNVTFRCDPISEHNRLYWYRQTLGQGPEFLTYFQNEAQLEKSRLLSDRFSAERPKGSFSTLEIQRTEQGDSAMYLCASSLGFEWAGENTEAFFGQGTRLTVV.

This sequence joins TRBV7-3 and TRBJ2-1, with D perhaps TRBD2 (5 bases). This CDR3 spans 14 amino acids. With 5 bases removed from V and 5 bases from J, the gap between germline ends came to 13 bases. CDR1 SGHTA and CDR2 FQGTGA come from the germline V gene. CDR3 amino acids: CASSKSGTNNEQFF. Written as DNA, the CDR3 is TGTGCCAGCAGCAAAAGCGGCACAAACAATGAGCAGTTCTTC.

This clone was detected once. The chain has TRBV7-9 and TRBJ1-1; D remains unclear. The CDR3 is 12 amino acids. Germline values: CDR1 SEHNR, CDR2 FQNEAQ (reference sequence). Trimming took 6 bases from V and 1 from J, leaving 6 bases between them. The CDR3 region has the DNA TGTGCCAGCAGTATCCGGAACACTGAAGCTTTCTTT. Protein sequence: CASSIRNTEAFF.

This chain connects TRBV12-5 to TRBJ1-5; possible D gene TRBD1, 6 bases. The CDR3 contains 20 residues. Germline CDR1 is LGHNT and CDR2 is FRNRAP. Trimming took off 1 base at V and 7 bases at J, with 29 bases between the two ends. The CDR3 region has the DNA TGTGCTAGTGGTTTGGCGAACAGGGATACATCTCGGGCGTGGTGGCAGCCCCAGCATTTT. Translating gives CASGLANRDTSRAWWQPQHF.

Written as DNA, the CDR3 is TGTGCCAGCTCACCACTAGGGGACCAAGAGACCCAGTACTTC. This sequence encodes CASSPLGDQETQYF. The genes are TRBV18 and TRBJ2-5; a weak D match, TRBD1 (5 bases). Per the germline V gene, CDR1 is KGHSH and CDR2 is LQKENI. This CDR3 region has 14 residues. Trimming removed 1 base from V and 0 bases from J, with 6 bases in between.

The V gene is TRBV15, the J gene TRBJ2-7, with 11 positions matching TRBD2. Germline V lookup: CDR1 LNHNV, CDR2 YYDKDF (reference sequence). V lost 3 bases, J lost 1 base, and 5 bases stayed unmatched. This CDR3 comprises 16 residues. Written as DNA, the CDR3 is TGTGCCACCAGCAGGGAACGACTAGCGGGATCCTACGAGCAGTACTTC. Its translation is CATSRERLAGSYEQYF.

CDR3: CASSLKEQETQYF. As DNA, the CDR3 is TGTGCCAGCAGCTTGAAAGAACAGGAGACCCAGTACTTC. V is TRBV5-8 and J is TRBJ2-5; no definite D call. Trimming cost V 1 base and J 5 bases, with 9 bases left between them. The V gene's germline CDR1 is SGHTS and CDR2 YDEGEE. The CDR3 loop spans 13 amino acids.

This chain links TRBV6-1 with TRBJ2-1, with D possibly being TRBD2 (6 bases). The CDR3 contains 13 residues. Between the trimmed V and J ends, which lost 2 bases and 13 bases, there was a span of 15 bases. Germline CDR1 MNHNS, CDR2 SASEGT. The CDR3 DNA reads as TGTGCCAGCAGTGAATTGGGGGGTTTAAGACAGTTCTTC. Translated, it gives CASSELGGLRQFF.

This clone appeared once. The chain couples TRBV15 to TRBJ1-1; D ambiguous. The ends were cut back, 1 base at V and 6 bases at J, with 6 bases in the middle. The V gene's germline CDR1 is LNHNV and CDR2 YYDKDF (reference sequence). There are 12 residues in the CDR3. CDR3 nucleotides: TGTGCCACCAGCAGAGCCCACGCTGAAGCTTTCTTT. It translates to CATSRAHAEAFF.